This T cell receptor (beta chain) was found in a study of cytomegalovirus exposure and HLA in healthy donors. Study results and caveats: Whilst most TCR sequences proved rare, a subset of public TCRs occurred across many donors. Researchers had no immune exposure information except CMV serostatus available. According to the study, 150 to 200 TCR beta chains were cytomegalovirus-associated. Per a later analysis, 15,000 to 20,000 TCR beta sequences showed association with HLA alleles at 0.05 false discovery rate.

With 60 Vbeta and 13 Jbeta primers, the PCR was carried out. Some clones are missing from TCRdb's copy, which holds only in-frame ones; the method was immunoSEQ multiplex PCR. Its clone listing holds some 76,000 clones. Germline V gene lookup returns CDR1 MGHDK and CDR2 SYGVNS. CDR3 length: 14 residues. With respect to this clone: As yet, its antigen is unknown. An end of the junction differs from the germline gene, which may be a read error. The same CDR3 can be traced to other DNA sequences in this sample.

V usage is TRBV25-1 and J usage is TRBJ1-6; a weak D match, TRBD1 (5 bases). The TCR sequence derives from a boy younger than 18 in good health and CMV-seronegative. Input material: PBMCs. The DNA for the CDR3 is TGTGCCAGCAGAGGGGTAGGGCTGAATTCACCCCTACACTTT. This gives the protein CASRGVGLNSPLHF.